The 26 T cell receptor beta chains given below trace back to one sample, sequenced in a study of cytomegalovirus exposure and HLA in healthy donors. 60 Vbeta and 13 Jbeta primers were used in PCR. The data were produced by immunoSEQ multiplex PCR, yet TCRdb's version contains in-frame clones alone and is incomplete. The table records 110,000 or so clones, roughly 9% of them present only once. The material sequenced was PBMCs. These TCRs come from a woman between 40 and 50 years old in good health and CMV-seropositive.

This chain uses TRBV19 with TRBJ1-3; a weak D match, TRBD1 (5 bases). The V end lost 5 bases, the J end lost 1 base, and 9 bases lay between the germline ends. The CDR3 covers 14 residues. Germline V gene lookup returns CDR1 LNHDA and CDR2 SQIVND (reference sequence). The CDR3 DNA follows: TGTGCCAGTAGTTTCGACAGTTCTGGAAACACCATATATTTT. It yields the protein CASSFDSSGNTIYF.

This clone was seen a few times. The J gene is TRBJ2-7, the V gene TRBV30; D not resolved. Germline CDR1 and CDR2: GTSNPN and SVGIG (reference sequence). V was clipped by 3 bases and J by 6 bases, with 12 bases between them. The CDR3 sequence is 12 residues long. The DNA of the CDR3 is TGTGCCTGGAGCGCGTCGTTGCCCGAGCAGTACTTC. Translating it yields CAWSASLPEQYF.

This CDR3 is CASRGQSAFF. The CDR3 coding sequence is TGTGCCAGCAGAGGACAGAGCGCTTTCTTT. The chain is built from TRBV2 and TRBJ1-1; TRBD1 might be the D (6 bases). Germline values: CDR1 SNHLY, CDR2 FYNNEI. Trimming took off 6 bases at V and 11 bases at J, with 10 bases between the two ends. This CDR3 has 10 amino acids.

Note on this clone: Other DNA sequences in the sample encode the same CDR3. This chain links TRBV6-6 with TRBJ1-2; 9 bases fit TRBD1. This CDR3 region has 12 residues. The germline gives CDR1 MNHNY, CDR2 SVGAGI (reference sequence). Germline trimming cut 6 bases from V and 6 bases from J; bases unmatched to any gene: 2. The CDR3 is CASSRQGDGYTF. CDR3 nucleotide sequence: TGTGCCAGCAGCAGACAGGGGGATGGCTACACCTTC.

This clone was observed a few times. The chain recombines TRBV19 with TRBJ1-2; D might be TRBD1 (6 bases). The length of the CDR3 is 13 residues. Germline V gives CDR1 LNHDA, CDR2 SQIVND (reference sequence). Deletions cut 8 bases from V and 3 bases from J, with 13 bases between. CDR3 residues: CASATDSDYGYTF. The CDR3 region has the DNA TGTGCCAGTGCAACGGACAGCGACTATGGCTACACCTTC.

J is TRBJ2-1 and V is TRBV11-2; D may be TRBD1 (7 bases). In germline, CDR1 is SGHAT, CDR2 FQNNGV. Trimming took off 3 bases at V and 8 bases at J, with 11 bases between the two ends. The CDR3 contains 13 residues. CDR3 coding DNA: TGTGCCAGCAGCTTGGGCAGGGGGGATGAGCAGTTCTTC. It yields the protein CASSLGRGDEQFF.

This clone was detected only a few times. V usage is TRBV5-1 and J usage is TRBJ2-5; D is possibly TRBD1 (6 bases). With 3 bases removed from V and 11 bases from J, the gap between germline ends came to 23 bases. Germline CDR1 and CDR2: SGHRS and YFSETQ. CDR3 length: 15 amino acids. CDR3 sequence: CASSSTGPPMGEQYF. As DNA, the CDR3 is TGCGCCAGCAGCTCCACAGGGCCTCCCATGGGGGAGCAGTACTTC.

The genes are TRBV30 and TRBJ2-7; a weak D match, TRBD1 (6 bases). The V end was cut by 4 bases, the J end by 3 bases, with 16 bases between. Germline CDR1 reads GTSNPN; CDR2 reads SVGIG (reference sequence). This CDR3 has 14 amino acids. CDR3 sequence reads: CAWNPQGKGYEQYF. The CDR3 bases are TGTGCCTGGAATCCACAGGGAAAGGGCTACGAGCAGTACTTC.

This chain joins TRBV9 and TRBJ2-3; 11 bases map to TRBD2. Unmatched junction bases numbered 5, after V lost 2 bases and J lost 3 bases. CDR3 length: 16 amino acids. The germline V gene has CDR1 SGDLS and CDR2 YYNGEE. The CDR3, as DNA: TGTGCCAGCAGCGTCATATCTAGCGGGGGGACAGATACGCAGTATTTT. As protein: CASSVISSGGTDTQYF.

This clone was counted only a few times. The rearrangement uses TRBV10-2 and TRBJ1-1, with D unclear. The V and J ends lost 5 bases and 7 bases respectively, with 14 bases between them. Germline V gene lookup returns CDR1 WSHSY and CDR2 SAAADI. This CDR3 contains 13 residues. The CDR3 DNA is TGCGCCAGCAGTCTCGGGAGGTCTAGTGAAGCTTTCTTT. It translates to CASSLGRSSEAFF.

The chain combines TRBV2 with TRBJ1-5, with 7 bases identical to TRBD1. The germline CDR1 and CDR2 sequences are SNHLY and FYNNEI. This CDR3 has 13 residues. With V trimmed by 6 bases and J by 6 bases, 5 bases remained unmatched. The CDR3 DNA is TGTGCCAGCAGAGCGACAGGGATTCAGCCCCAGCATTTT. Its protein product is CASRATGIQPQHF.

A word on this clone: Its ends do not fully match the called genes, so a read error is possible. J is TRBJ2-1 and V is TRBV7-2; 7 nucleotides agree with TRBD1. Germline V lookup: CDR1 SGHTA, CDR2 FQGNSA. The CDR3 runs 15 residues. The CDR3 protein is CASSLAGTAYNEQFF. The CDR3 coding sequence is TGTGCCAGCAGCCTAGCCGGGACAGCCTACAATGAGCAGTTCTTC. Together with reference TRBV7-2 and TRBJ2-1, the CDR3 gives the full variable domain: GAGVSQSPSNKVTEKGKDVELRCDPISGHTALYWYRQSLGQGLEFLIYFQGNSAPDKSGLPSDRFSAERTGGSVSTLTIQRTQQEDSAVYLCASSLAGTAYNEQFFGPGTRLTVL.

The chain combines TRBV30 with TRBJ2-7; 11 positions match TRBD1. The CDR3 spans 16 residues. CDR1 GTSNPN and CDR2 SVGIG come from the germline V gene (reference sequence). Unmatched junction bases numbered 10, after V lost 0 bases and J lost 6 bases. In DNA form, the CDR3 reads TGTGCCTGGAGTGTACGTGGGACAGGGGGTTTGGGCGAGCAGTACTTC. Its protein product is CAWSVRGTGGLGEQYF.

The table lists this clone with a few counts. The chain joins TRBV6-5 to TRBJ1-1; 8 bases map to TRBD1. Germline CDR1 is MNHEY and CDR2 is SVGAGI. This CDR3 contains 14 residues. The J segment lost 5 bases and the V segment lost 7 bases, leaving 9 bases of the junction unmatched. CDR3 in amino acids: CASNKDRVGTEAFF. DNA of the CDR3: TGTGCCAGCAATAAGGACAGGGTGGGGACTGAAGCTTTCTTT.

The CDR3 is CASSMRHGNYEQYF. CDR3 nucleotides: TGTGCCAGTAGTATGCGGCACGGAAACTACGAGCAGTACTTC. The chain links TRBV19 to TRBJ2-5; D gene unclear. The J call is uncertain, as TRBJ2-7 better fits the DNA end. Germline lookup yields CDR1 LNHDA and CDR2 SQIVND (reference sequence). The CDR3 is 14 residues long.

V usage is TRBV5-4 and J usage is TRBJ2-1; TRBD1 matches at 7 bases. V shed 2 bases and J 8 bases; nucleotides not matched to a gene: 13. Germline loops: CDR1 SGHNT, CDR2 YYREEE (reference sequence). The CDR3 loop spans 16 amino acids. CDR3 in DNA: TGTGCCAGCAGCTTAAACCGGGACAGTCCCGCCCATGAGCAGTTCTTC. As protein: CASSLNRDSPAHEQFF.

This clone was detected a few times. This chain joins TRBV7-9 and TRBJ1-4; 7 bases are shared with TRBD1. The V gene end was trimmed by 3 bases and the J gene end by 7 bases; junction bases not matched to a gene: 5. Germline CDR1 SEHNR, CDR2 FQNEAQ (reference sequence). The CDR3 sequence is 14 residues long. CDR3 nucleotide sequence: TGTGCCAGCAGCTTCCAGGGGGAGACTGAAAAACTGTTTTTT. This gives the protein CASSFQGETEKLFF.

This clone was detected a few times. The J gene is TRBJ1-2, the V gene TRBV2; D might be TRBD1 (6 bases). Deletions cut 6 bases from V and 5 bases from J, with 13 bases between. This CDR3 has 13 amino acids. CDR1 and CDR2 from the germline V gene are SNHLY and FYNNEI. The CDR3 DNA follows: TGTGCCAGCAGCAGCACAGGGCGGTATGGCTACACCTTC. It codes for CASSSTGRYGYTF.

This clone was detected only a few times. This chain uses TRBV5-1 with TRBJ1-5; D possibly corresponds to TRBD1 (5 bases). The V gene lost 0 bases and the J gene lost 4 bases, with 14 bases spanning the gap. This CDR3 has 16 residues. Per the germline V gene, CDR1 is SGHRS and CDR2 is YFSETQ. This chain's CDR3 is CASSLGGGSGNQPQHF. The CDR3, as DNA: TGCGCCAGCAGCTTGGGCGGGGGAAGCGGAAATCAGCCCCAGCATTTT.

As for this clone: This sample includes further DNA sequences coding for the same CDR3. The rearrangement joins TRBV30 to TRBJ1-6; the D gene is possibly TRBD1 (6 bases). Trimming took 5 bases from V and 7 from J, leaving 24 bases between them. The CDR3 is 17 amino acids. Germline CDR1 is GTSNPN and CDR2 is SVGIG (reference sequence). CDR3 bases: TGTGCCTGGTCCAGAGAGGGGGGGCAGCGGGCCAATTCACCCCTCCACTTT. Protein product: CAWSREGGQRANSPLHF.

This clone showed up just a few times. CDR3 region: CASSEYRVYQPQHF. The CDR3 DNA reads TGTGCCAGCAGTGAATACAGGGTATATCAGCCCCAGCATTTT. This chain uses TRBV6-1 with TRBJ1-5; TRBD1 is a possible D gene (6 bases). Germline-derived CDR1 and CDR2 are MNHNS and SASEGT. The CDR3 runs to 14 residues. The V end lost 2 bases, the J end lost 5 bases, and 10 bases lay between the germline ends.

This clone was picked up a small number of times. The rearrangement links TRBV14 to TRBJ2-1; D is ambiguous. CDR3 length equals 12 residues. Germline CDR1 SGHDN, CDR2 FVKESK. Trimming stripped 6 bases from V and 10 bases from J, with 13 bases between. This CDR3 reads CASSQYPIEQFF. The DNA for the CDR3 is TGTGCCAGCAGTCAGTATCCAATCGAGCAGTTCTTC.

This clone was observed a handful of times. This chain uses TRBV11-2 with TRBJ1-2, with no clear D. Looked up from germline, CDR1 is SGHAT and CDR2 is FQNNGV. The CDR3 extends over 14 amino acids. Trimming took off 5 bases at V and 1 base at J, with 11 bases between the two ends. Here the CDR3 reads CASSQVRINYGYTF. The CDR3 DNA is TGTGCCAGCAGCCAGGTACGGATTAACTATGGCTACACCTTC.

The V call is TRBV2, the J call TRBJ2-1; maybe TRBD2 (6 bases). CDR3 size: 17 residues. Trimming shortened V by 0 bases and J by 3 bases, and 15 bases separated the two germline ends. Germline V gene data show CDR1 as SNHLY and CDR2 as FYNNEI. The CDR3 loop reads CASSEAAEADYYNEQFF. The CDR3 DNA reads TGTGCCAGCAGTGAAGCCGCGGAAGCGGACTACTACAATGAGCAGTTCTTC.

The chain recombines TRBV5-1 with TRBJ2-1; 8 bases match TRBD1. The CDR3 is made up of 17 amino acids. With V trimmed by 0 bases and J by 4 bases, 9 bases remained unmatched. The germline CDR1 and CDR2 sequences are SGHRS and YFSETQ. CDR3 nucleotides: TGCGCCAGCAGCTTGGGGACAGGGCAATCAACATACAATGAGCAGTTCTTC. It yields the protein CASSLGTGQSTYNEQFF.

This clone showed up just a few times. The CDR3 nucleotides are TGTGCCAGCAGCCCAGACGGGTATAGCACTGAAGCTTTCTTT. The encoded protein is CASSPDGYSTEAFF. The chain has TRBV11-2 and TRBJ1-1; D call uncertain. CDR3 size: 14 residues. The V end was cut by 5 bases, the J end by 4 bases, with 14 bases between. CDR1 and CDR2 from the germline V gene are SGHAT and FQNNGV.